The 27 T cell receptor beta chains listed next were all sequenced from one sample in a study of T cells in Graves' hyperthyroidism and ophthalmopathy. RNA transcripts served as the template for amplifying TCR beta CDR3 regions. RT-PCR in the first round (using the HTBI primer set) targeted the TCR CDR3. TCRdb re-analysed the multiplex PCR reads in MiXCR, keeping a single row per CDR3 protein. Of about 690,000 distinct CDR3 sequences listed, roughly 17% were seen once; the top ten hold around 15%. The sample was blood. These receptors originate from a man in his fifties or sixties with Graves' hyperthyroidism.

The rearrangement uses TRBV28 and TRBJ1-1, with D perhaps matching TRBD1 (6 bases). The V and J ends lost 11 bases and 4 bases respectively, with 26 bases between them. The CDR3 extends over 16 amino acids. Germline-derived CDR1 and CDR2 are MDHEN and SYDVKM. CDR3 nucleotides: TGTGCCTCCCTCTCGAGGGCAGGGGCGGGGGGCACTGAAGCTTTCTTT. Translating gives CASLSRAGAGGTEAFF.

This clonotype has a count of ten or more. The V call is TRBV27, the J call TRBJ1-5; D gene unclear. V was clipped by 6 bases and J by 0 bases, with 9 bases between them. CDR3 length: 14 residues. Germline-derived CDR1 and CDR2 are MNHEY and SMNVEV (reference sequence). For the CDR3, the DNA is TGTGCCAGCAGATCACGATATAGCAATCAGCCCCAGCATTTT. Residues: CASRSRYSNQPQHF.

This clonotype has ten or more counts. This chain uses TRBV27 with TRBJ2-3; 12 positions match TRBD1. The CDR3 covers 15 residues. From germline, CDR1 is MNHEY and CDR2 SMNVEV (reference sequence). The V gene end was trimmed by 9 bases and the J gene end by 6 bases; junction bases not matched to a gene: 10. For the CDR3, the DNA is TGTGCCAGTAGGACCGGGACAGGGGGCTGGGATACGCAGTATTTT. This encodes CASRTGTGGWDTQYF.

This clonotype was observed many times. Here the CDR3 reads CASSQGGWTDHLNTEAFF. The CDR3 DNA reads TGTGCCAGCAGCCAAGGTGGCTGGACAGATCATTTGAACACTGAAGCTTTCTTT. This rearrangement joins TRBV3-1 to TRBJ1-1; D may be TRBD1 (6 bases). Germline loops: CDR1 LGHDT, CDR2 YNNKEL (reference sequence). V was clipped by 1 base and J by 0 bases, with 18 bases between them. The CDR3 is 18 residues long. The full variable domain, rest sourced from reference TRBV3-1 and TRBJ1-1, is DTAVSQTPKYLVTQMGNDKSIKCEQNLGHDTMYWYKQDSKKFLKIMFSYNNKELIINETVPNRFSPKSPDKAHLNLHINSLELGDSAVYFCASSQGGWTDHLNTEAFFGQGTRLTVV.

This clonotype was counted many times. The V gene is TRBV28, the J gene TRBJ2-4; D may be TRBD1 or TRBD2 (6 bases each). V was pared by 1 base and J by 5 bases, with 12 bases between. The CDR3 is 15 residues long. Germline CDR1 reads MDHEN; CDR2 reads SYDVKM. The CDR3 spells CASSLSGAGENIQYF. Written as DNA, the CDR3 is TGTGCCAGCAGTTTATCGGGGGCAGGGGAAAACATTCAGTACTTC.

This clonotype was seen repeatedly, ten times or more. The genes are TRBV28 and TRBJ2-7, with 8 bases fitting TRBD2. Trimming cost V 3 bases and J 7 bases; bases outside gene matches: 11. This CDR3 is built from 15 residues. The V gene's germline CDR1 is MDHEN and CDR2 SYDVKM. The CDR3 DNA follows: TGTGCCAGCAGTTTTGGCGGGACTAGTTTTCGAGAGCAGTACTTC. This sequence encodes CASSFGGTSFREQYF.

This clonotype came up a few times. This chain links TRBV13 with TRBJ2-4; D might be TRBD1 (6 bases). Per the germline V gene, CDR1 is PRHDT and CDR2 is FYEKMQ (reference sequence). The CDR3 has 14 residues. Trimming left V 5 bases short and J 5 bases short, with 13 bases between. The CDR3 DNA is TGTGCCAGCAGCGCCGCATCAGGGGAAAACATTCAGTACTTC. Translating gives CASSAASGENIQYF.

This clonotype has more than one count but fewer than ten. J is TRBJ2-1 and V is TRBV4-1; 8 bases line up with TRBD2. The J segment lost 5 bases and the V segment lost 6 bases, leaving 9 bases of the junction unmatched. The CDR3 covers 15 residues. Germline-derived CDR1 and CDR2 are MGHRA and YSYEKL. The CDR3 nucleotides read TGCGCCAGCAGTTTTGGGACTAGTGGCCACAATGAGCAGTTCTTC. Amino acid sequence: CASSFGTSGHNEQFF.

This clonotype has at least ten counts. CDR3 sequence (DNA): TGTGCCACCAGTGGCATTCTGAAGCGACAGATCCATAGCAATCAGCCCCAGCATTTT. Protein: CATSGILKRQIHSNQPQHF. The chain uses TRBV24-1 and TRBJ1-5, with D tentatively TRBD1 (5 bases). The CDR3 sequence is 19 residues long. Deletions cut 5 bases from V and 0 bases from J, with 22 bases between. CDR1 is KGHDR and CDR2 is SFDVKD in the germline V gene.

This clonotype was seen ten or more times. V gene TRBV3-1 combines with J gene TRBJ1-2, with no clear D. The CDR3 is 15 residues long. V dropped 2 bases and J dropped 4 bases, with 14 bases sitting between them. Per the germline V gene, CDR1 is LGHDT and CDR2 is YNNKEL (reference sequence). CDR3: CASSQQMSGIYGYTF. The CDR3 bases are TGTGCCAGCAGCCAACAGATGTCGGGGATCTATGGCTACACCTTC.

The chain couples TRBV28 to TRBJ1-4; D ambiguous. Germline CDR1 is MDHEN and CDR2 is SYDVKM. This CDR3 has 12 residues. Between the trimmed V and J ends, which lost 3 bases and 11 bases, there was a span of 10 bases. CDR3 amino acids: CASSFYGRKLFF. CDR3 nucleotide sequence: TGTGCCAGCAGTTTCTATGGGAGGAAACTGTTTTTT.

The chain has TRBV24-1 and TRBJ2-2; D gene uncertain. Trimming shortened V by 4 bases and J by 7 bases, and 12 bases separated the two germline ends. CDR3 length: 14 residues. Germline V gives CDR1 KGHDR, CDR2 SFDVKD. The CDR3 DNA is TGTGCCACCAGTGACCAGGCAAGGTTCGGGGAGCTGTTTTTT. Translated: CATSDQARFGELFF.

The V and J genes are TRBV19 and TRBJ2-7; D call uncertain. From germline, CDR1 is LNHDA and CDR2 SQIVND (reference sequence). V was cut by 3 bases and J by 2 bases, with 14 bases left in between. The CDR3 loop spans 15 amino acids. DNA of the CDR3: TGTGCCAGTAGTATGAGGTGGGGTAAAGCCTACGAGCAGTACTTC. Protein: CASSMRWGKAYEQYF.

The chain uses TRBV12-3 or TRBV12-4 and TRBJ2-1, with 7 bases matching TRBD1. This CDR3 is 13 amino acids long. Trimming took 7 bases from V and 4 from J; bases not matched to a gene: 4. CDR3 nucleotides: TGTGCCAGCACTCGGACAGGTTACAATGAGCAGTTCTTC. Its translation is CASTRTGYNEQFF.

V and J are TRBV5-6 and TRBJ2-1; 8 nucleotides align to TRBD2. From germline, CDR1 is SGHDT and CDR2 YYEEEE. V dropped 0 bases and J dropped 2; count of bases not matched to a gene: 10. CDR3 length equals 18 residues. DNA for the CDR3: TGTGCCAGCAGCTTGGTTCTTAGCGGGATCCAGGCCTACAATGAGCAGTTCTTC. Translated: CASSLVLSGIQAYNEQFF.

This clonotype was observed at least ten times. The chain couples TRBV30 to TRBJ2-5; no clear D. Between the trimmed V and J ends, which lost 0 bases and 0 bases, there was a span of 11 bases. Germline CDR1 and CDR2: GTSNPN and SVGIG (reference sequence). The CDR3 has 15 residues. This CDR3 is CAWSVVTTDQETQYF. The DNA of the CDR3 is TGTGCCTGGAGTGTGGTTACTACAGACCAAGAGACCCAGTACTTC.

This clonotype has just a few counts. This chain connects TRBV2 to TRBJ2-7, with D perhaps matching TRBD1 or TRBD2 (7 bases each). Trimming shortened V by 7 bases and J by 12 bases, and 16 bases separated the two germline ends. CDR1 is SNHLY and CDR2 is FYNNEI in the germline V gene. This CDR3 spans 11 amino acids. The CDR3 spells CASTGGGTAYF. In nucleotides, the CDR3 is TGTGCCAGCACCGGGGGAGGGACAGCGTACTTC.

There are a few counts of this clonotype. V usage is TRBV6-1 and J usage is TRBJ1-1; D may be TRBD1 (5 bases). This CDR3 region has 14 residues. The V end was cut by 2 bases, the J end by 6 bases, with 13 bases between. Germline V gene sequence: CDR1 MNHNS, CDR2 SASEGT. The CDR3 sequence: CASSENQGRAEAFF. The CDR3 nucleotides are TGTGCCAGCAGTGAAAACCAGGGCCGAGCTGAAGCTTTCTTT.

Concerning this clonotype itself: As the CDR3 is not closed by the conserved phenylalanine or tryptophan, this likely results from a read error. The CDR3 DNA reads TGTGCCAGCAGCGTAGCCGGGACAGTTGGGAATGAGCAGTTCCTC. Translated: CASSVAGTVGNEQFL. The chain recombines TRBV9 with TRBJ2-1; TRBD1 matches 7 bases. CDR3 length: 15 amino acids. V lost 0 bases, J lost 7 bases, and 7 bases stayed unmatched. CDR1 SGDLS and CDR2 YYNGEE come from the germline V gene.

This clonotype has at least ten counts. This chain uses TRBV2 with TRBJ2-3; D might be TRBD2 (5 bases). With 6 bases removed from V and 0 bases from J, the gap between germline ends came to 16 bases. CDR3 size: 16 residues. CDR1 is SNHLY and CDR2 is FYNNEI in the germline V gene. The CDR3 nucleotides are TGTGCCAGCAGCTCCGACTATGACACTAGCACAGATACGCAGTATTTT. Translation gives CASSSDYDTSTDTQYF.

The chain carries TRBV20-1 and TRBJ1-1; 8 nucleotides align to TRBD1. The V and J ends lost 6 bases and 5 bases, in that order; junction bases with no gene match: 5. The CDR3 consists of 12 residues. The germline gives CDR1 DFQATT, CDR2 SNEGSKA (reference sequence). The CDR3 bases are TGCAGTGCCCGGACAGGGTGGACTGAAGCTTTCTTT. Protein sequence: CSARTGWTEAFF.

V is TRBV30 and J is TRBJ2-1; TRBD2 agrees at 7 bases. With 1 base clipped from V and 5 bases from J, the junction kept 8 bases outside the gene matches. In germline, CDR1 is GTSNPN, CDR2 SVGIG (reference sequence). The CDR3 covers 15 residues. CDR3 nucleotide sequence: TGTGCCTGGAGTGCTCCGCTAGCGGAGCACAATGAGCAGTTCTTC. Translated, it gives CAWSAPLAEHNEQFF. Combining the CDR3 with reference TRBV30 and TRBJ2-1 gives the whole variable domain SQTIHQWPATLVQPVGSPLSLECTVEGTSNPNLYWYRQAAGRGLQLLFYSVGIGQISSEVPQNLSASRPQDRQFILSSKKLLLSDSGFYLCAWSAPLAEHNEQFFGPGTRLTVL.

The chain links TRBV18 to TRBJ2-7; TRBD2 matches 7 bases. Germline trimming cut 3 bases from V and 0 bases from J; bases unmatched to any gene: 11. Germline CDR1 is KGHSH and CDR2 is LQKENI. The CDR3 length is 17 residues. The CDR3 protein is CASSPTGAGVSSYEQYF. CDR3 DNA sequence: TGTGCCAGCTCACCCACCGGTGCGGGAGTAAGCTCCTACGAGCAGTACTTC.

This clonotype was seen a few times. The CDR3 DNA sequence: TGTGCCAGCAGTGAAATCGGGGTACACGAGCAGTACTTC. This encodes CASSEIGVHEQYF. The chain has TRBV6-1 and TRBJ2-7, with D possibly TRBD2 on 5 matching bases. V dropped 2 bases and J dropped 5 bases, with 10 bases sitting between them. The germline V gene encodes CDR1 MNHNS and CDR2 SASEGT. This CDR3 has 13 residues.

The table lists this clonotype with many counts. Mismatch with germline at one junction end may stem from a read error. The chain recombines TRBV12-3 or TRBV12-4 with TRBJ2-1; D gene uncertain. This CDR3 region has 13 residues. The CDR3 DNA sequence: TGTGCTAGCAGCTCGACCTCCTACAATGAGCAGTTCTTC. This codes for CASSSTSYNEQFF.

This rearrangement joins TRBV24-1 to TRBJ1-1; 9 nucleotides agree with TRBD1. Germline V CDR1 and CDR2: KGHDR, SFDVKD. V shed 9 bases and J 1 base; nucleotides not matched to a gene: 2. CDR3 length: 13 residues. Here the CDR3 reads CATGDRANTEAFF. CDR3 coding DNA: TGTGCCACCGGGGACAGGGCGAACACTGAAGCTTTCTTT.

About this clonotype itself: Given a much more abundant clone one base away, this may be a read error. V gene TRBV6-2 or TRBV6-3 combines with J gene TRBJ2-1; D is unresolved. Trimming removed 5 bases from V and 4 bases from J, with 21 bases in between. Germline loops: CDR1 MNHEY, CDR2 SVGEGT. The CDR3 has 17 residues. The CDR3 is CASSVTIDYLQYNEQFF. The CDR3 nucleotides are TGTGCCAGCAGTGTCACCATTGATTACTTGCAGTACAATGAGCAGTTCTTC.